Each of the 18 T cell receptor beta chains below was sequenced from the same sample in a study of T cell changes during pregnancy in multiple sclerosis. Sequenced by immunoSEQ multiplex PCR; TCRdb stores in-frame clones only, minus some. The sample contains 40,000 to 45,000 clones, about 88% of which appear only once. The sequenced sample was CD8+ T cells from peripheral blood mononuclear cells, obtained after pregnancy. These TCRs come from a female donor in good health, enrolled as a control in a pregnancy study.

The rearrangement links TRBV6-5 to TRBJ2-2; no firm D call. The V gene's germline CDR1 is MNHEY and CDR2 SVGAGI. V was pared by 6 bases and J by 2 bases, with 4 bases between. CDR3 length: 12 residues. CDR3 nucleotides: TGTGCCAGCAGCCAAAACACCGGGGAGCTGTTTTTT. Amino acids: CASSQNTGELFF.

This rearrangement joins TRBV27 to TRBJ2-7; no firm D call. Trimming pared 4 bases from V and 0 bases from J, leaving 4 bases between. Germline V lookup: CDR1 MNHEY, CDR2 SMNVEV (reference sequence). This CDR3 comprises 12 residues. CDR3 residues: CASSSGSYEQYF. In DNA, the CDR3 is TGTGCCAGCAGTTCGGGCTCCTACGAGCAGTACTTC.

This chain joins TRBV11-2 and TRBJ1-1; D is ambiguous. The germline gives CDR1 SGHAT, CDR2 FQNNGV. With 2 bases removed from V and 2 bases from J, the gap between germline ends came to 9 bases. This CDR3 spans 14 amino acids. The CDR3 protein is CASSLRGRNTEAFF. Here the CDR3 DNA reads TGTGCCAGCAGCTTAAGAGGGAGAAACACTGAAGCTTTCTTT. Full variable domain (rest looked up from reference TRBV11-2 and TRBJ1-1): EAGVAQSPRYKIIEKRQSVAFWCNPISGHATLYWYQQILGQGPKLLIQFQNNGVVDDSQLPKDRFSAERLKGVDSTLKIQPAKLEDSAVYLCASSLRGRNTEAFFGQGTRLTVV.

This chain joins TRBV13 and TRBJ2-5, with 8 bases matching TRBD2. The CDR3 runs 12 residues. The germline gives CDR1 PRHDT, CDR2 FYEKMQ (reference sequence). V shed 8 bases, J shed 3 bases, and the junction held 2 bases outside the gene matches. CDR3 protein: CASREGEETQYF. CDR3 coding DNA: TGTGCCAGCCGGGAGGGCGAAGAGACCCAGTACTTC.

This chain joins TRBV27 and TRBJ1-6; D is possibly TRBD1 (6 bases). The CDR3 contains 14 residues. The germline V gene has CDR1 MNHEY and CDR2 SMNVEV (reference sequence). The V gene lost 4 bases and the J gene lost 5 bases, with 9 bases spanning the gap. CDR3 residues: CASSSGQNNSPLHF. CDR3 in DNA: TGTGCCAGCAGTTCAGGACAGAATAATTCACCCCTCCACTTT.

The gene calls are TRBV13 and TRBJ2-2, with D unresolved. The V end lost 1 base, the J end lost 0 bases, and 6 bases lay between the germline ends. Germline CDR1 and CDR2: PRHDT and FYEKMQ (reference sequence). This CDR3 comprises 15 residues. The CDR3 here is CASSLEQPNTGELFF. The CDR3 DNA reads as TGTGCCAGCAGCTTAGAACAACCGAACACCGGGGAGCTGTTTTTT.

Regarding this clone: In the same sample, other DNA sequences code for this CDR3. V and J are TRBV19 and TRBJ2-7; TRBD1 agrees at 10 bases. V shed 6 bases and J 4 bases; nucleotides not matched to a gene: 6. Germline V gene sequence: CDR1 LNHDA, CDR2 SQIVND (reference sequence). The CDR3 is 14 residues long. Here the CDR3 reads CASSPGQGPYEQYF. CDR3 nucleotides: TGTGCCAGTAGCCCGGGACAGGGGCCTTACGAGCAGTACTTC.

The genes are TRBV28 and TRBJ1-6; 7 bases match TRBD1. The CDR3 runs to 17 residues. Germline V gives CDR1 MDHEN, CDR2 SYDVKM. The trim removed 8 bases at V and 7 bases at J, leaving 17 bases unmatched. CDR3 loop: CASLDRERASFNSPLHF. CDR3 DNA: TGTGCCAGCCTCGACAGGGAGAGGGCTAGCTTCAATTCACCCCTCCACTTT. Using reference TRBV28 and TRBJ1-6 for the parts outside the CDR3, the full variable domain is DVKVTQSSRYLVKRTGEKVFLECVQDMDHENMFWYRQDPGLGLRLIYFSYDVKMKEKGDIPEGYSVSREKKERFSLILESASTNQTSMYLCASLDRERASFNSPLHFGNGTRLTVT.

This chain links TRBV12-5 with TRBJ2-1, with D unresolved. This CDR3 is built from 13 residues. V dropped 1 base and J dropped 9 bases, with 10 bases sitting between them. The germline V gene has CDR1 LGHNT and CDR2 FRNRAP. The CDR3 reads CASGLARSREQFF. In DNA form, the CDR3 reads TGTGCTAGTGGTTTGGCTCGCAGTCGTGAGCAGTTCTTC.

Details on this clone: This specimen includes other DNA sequences encoding the same CDR3. The rearrangement links TRBV27 to TRBJ1-1; no firm D call. The germline CDR1 and CDR2 sequences are MNHEY and SMNVEV (reference sequence). The CDR3 extends over 13 amino acids. Trimming pared 2 bases from V and 1 base from J, leaving 5 bases between. The CDR3 DNA sequence: TGTGCCAGCAGTTTAGGGCCGAACACTGAAGCTTTCTTT. It codes for CASSLGPNTEAFF.

CDR3 in DNA: TGCGCCAGCAGCCGGAGTCGCTTAGGGAGGACCAACGTCCTGACTTTC. Translation: CASSRSRLGRTNVLTF. The gene calls are TRBV4-3 and TRBJ2-6; possible D gene TRBD2, 6 bases. The germline gives CDR1 LGHNA, CDR2 YSLEER. V gave up 4 bases and J gave up 8 bases, with 18 bases separating them. The CDR3 covers 16 residues.

The chain recombines TRBV7-8 with TRBJ1-5, with 9 bases lining up with TRBD1. CDR1 is SGHVS, CDR2 FQNEAQ, per germline. V lost 6 bases, J lost 6 bases, and 12 bases stayed unmatched. The CDR3 runs to 16 residues. Written as DNA, the CDR3 is TGTGCCAGCAGTAAAACCGGGACAGGGACGTTTCAGCCCCAGCATTTT. Residues: CASSKTGTGTFQPQHF. The whole variable domain, remainder taken from reference TRBV7-8 and TRBJ1-5, is GAGVSQSPRYKVAKRGQDVALRCDPISGHVSLFWYQQALGQGPEFLTYFQNEAQLDKSGLPSDRFFAERPEGSVSTLKIQRTQQEDSAVYLCASSKTGTGTFQPQHFGDGTRLSIL.

The chain links TRBV5-1 to TRBJ2-3; TRBD2 matches at 8 bases. The V gene end was trimmed by 0 bases and the J gene end by 2 bases; junction bases not matched to a gene: 5. The CDR3 runs 16 residues. In germline, CDR1 is SGHRS, CDR2 YFSETQ. The CDR3 region has the DNA TGCGCCAGCAGCTTGGACAACGGGGGGGACACAGATACGCAGTATTTT. Translating gives CASSLDNGGDTDTQYF.

The V gene is TRBV29-1, the J gene TRBJ2-7, with D perhaps matching TRBD2 (6 bases). Deletions cut 7 bases from V and 6 bases from J, with 19 bases between. The CDR3 has 13 residues. Germline loops: CDR1 SQVTM, CDR2 ANQGSEA. CDR3 region: CSASDGLEGEQYF. CDR3 nucleotide sequence: TGCAGCGCTTCGGACGGTTTGGAGGGCGAGCAGTACTTC.

The chain uses TRBV7-9 and TRBJ1-2; no reliable D call. V gave up 6 bases and J gave up 8 bases, with 16 bases separating them. The germline V gene encodes CDR1 SEHNR and CDR2 FQNEAQ (reference sequence). The CDR3 loop spans 13 amino acids. The CDR3 loop reads CASRPVLNGGYTF. The CDR3 nucleotides read TGTGCCAGCAGGCCTGTTTTGAACGGGGGCTACACCTTC.

The V gene is TRBV19, the J gene TRBJ1-1; the match to TRBD1 covers 10 bases. Germline-derived CDR1 and CDR2 are LNHDA and SQIVND (reference sequence). The CDR3 covers 13 residues. The ends lost 4 bases at V and 4 bases at J; junction bases unmatched: 0. The CDR3 here is CASSRDRGTEAFF. The DNA for the CDR3 is TGTGCCAGTAGTAGGGACAGGGGCACTGAAGCTTTCTTT.

The chain couples TRBV7-9 to TRBJ2-1; 9 bases agree with TRBD2. CDR3 length equals 15 residues. Germline-derived CDR1 and CDR2 are SEHNR and FQNEAQ (reference sequence). Trimming removed 3 bases from V and 4 bases from J; junction bases left unmatched: 4. CDR3 bases: TGTGCCAGCAGCTTCGGGCTAGCGGGGTACAATGAGCAGTTCTTC. This encodes CASSFGLAGYNEQFF.

This clone showed up just once. This chain joins TRBV12-2 and TRBJ2-1; TRBD1 reflects the table's D call only, with no check against the DNA. TRBV12-2 is a documented pseudogene. The CDR3 covers 14 residues. In DNA, the CDR3 is TGTGCAAGTCGCTTAGCGGACAGTAACAATGAGCAGTTCTTC. As protein: CASRLADSNNEQFF.